The 30 T cell receptor beta chains reported below all come from one sample, sequenced in a study of shared clonotypes between healthy human individuals. The naive CD8 subset, CD45RO-negative cells positively selected for CCR7, excluded terminally differentiated effector memory CD45RA+ cells. Repertoires were generated with immunoSEQ multiplex PCR, while TCRdb's copy carries only in-frame clones and drops some. Here the sample spans around 2,000,000 clones, roughly 95% being singletons. The sequenced sample consisted of naive CD8+ T cells sorted from blood. The receptor set was obtained from a young man in good health.

The V and J genes are TRBV2 and TRBJ2-7; D gene unclear. V was cut by 9 bases and J by 6 bases, with 15 bases left in between. In germline, CDR1 is SNHLY, CDR2 FYNNEI. The CDR3 runs to 12 residues. The CDR3 loop is CASQLTLGEQYF. In nucleotides, the CDR3 is TGTGCCAGTCAACTCACCTTGGGCGAGCAGTACTTC.

This clone has a single count. The CDR3 sequence is CSVESPLAQTSTDTQYF. DNA of the CDR3: TGCAGCGTTGAGTCCCCATTAGCTCAAACTAGCACAGATACGCAGTATTTT. This chain connects TRBV29-1 to TRBJ2-3; no firm D call. The CDR3 runs to 17 residues. Germline CDR1 SQVTM, CDR2 ANQGSEA. V lost 3 bases, J lost 0 bases, and 19 bases lay in between.

The chain links TRBV28 to TRBJ1-5, with a weak D call TRBD1 (5 bases). This CDR3 contains 14 residues. Germline CDR1 is MDHEN and CDR2 is SYDVKM. The germline V and J ends were trimmed by 4 bases and 4 bases, with 11 bases remaining between them. The CDR3 region is CASSWTGGNQPQHF. DNA for the CDR3: TGTGCCAGCAGTTGGACCGGGGGTAATCAGCCCCAGCATTTT.

The V gene is TRBV7-2, the J gene TRBJ2-1; D gene uncertain. Looked up from germline, CDR1 is SGHTA and CDR2 is FQGNSA. The CDR3 length is 15 residues. The V end lost 5 bases, the J end lost 0 bases, and 11 bases lay between the germline ends. CDR3 sequence (DNA): TGTGCCAGCAGCACTATATGGGGCTCCTACAATGAGCAGTTCTTC. It codes for CASSTIWGSYNEQFF.

This chain connects TRBV19 to TRBJ2-3; 9 bases line up with TRBD1. Germline trimming cut 5 bases from V and 4 bases from J; bases unmatched to any gene: 7. In germline, CDR1 is LNHDA, CDR2 SQIVND (reference sequence). The CDR3 is 15 residues long. This CDR3 is CASSLTGGFADTQYF. As DNA, the CDR3 is TGTGCCAGTAGTCTTACAGGGGGCTTCGCAGATACGCAGTATTTT.

The chain employs TRBV2 and TRBJ2-5; TRBD1 matches 9 bases. The CDR3 loop spans 17 amino acids. In germline, CDR1 is SNHLY, CDR2 FYNNEI. The V gene end was trimmed by 4 bases and the J gene end by 5 bases; junction bases not matched to a gene: 14. CDR3 region: CASSASRGTGFGETQYF. The DNA of the CDR3 is TGTGCCAGCAGTGCTTCCCGGGGGACAGGGTTTGGGGAGACCCAGTACTTC.

The CDR3 reads CASSLLEGLDTQYF. The DNA of the CDR3 is TGTGCCAGCAGCTTGTTGGAGGGACTAGATACGCAGTATTTT. The V and J genes are TRBV5-4 and TRBJ2-3, with D possibly being TRBD2 (6 bases). The CDR3 contains 14 residues. Between the trimmed V and J ends, which lost 1 base and 5 bases, there was a span of 11 bases. In germline, CDR1 is SGHNT, CDR2 YYREEE (reference sequence).

The genes are TRBV5-1 and TRBJ2-5; maybe TRBD1 (6 bases). V was cut by 3 bases and J by 2 bases, with 14 bases left in between. CDR1 and CDR2 from the germline V gene are SGHRS and YFSETQ. This CDR3 has 15 residues. The CDR3 spells CASSWEGQPQETQYF. CDR3 DNA: TGCGCCAGCAGCTGGGAAGGACAGCCACAAGAGACCCAGTACTTC. Together with reference TRBV5-1 and TRBJ2-5, the CDR3 gives the full variable domain: KAGVTQTPRYLIKTRGQQVTLSCSPISGHRSVSWYQQTPGQGLQFLFEYFSETQRNKGNFPGRFSGRQFSNSRSEMNVSTLELGDSALYLCASSWEGQPQETQYFGPGTRLLVL.

This chain connects TRBV2 to TRBJ1-1, with D perhaps matching TRBD1 (5 bases). The CDR3 has 13 residues. Trimming took off 4 bases at V and 4 bases at J, with 10 bases between the two ends. Germline lookup yields CDR1 SNHLY and CDR2 FYNNEI. The CDR3 DNA follows: TGTGCCAGCAGTGTAGATGGGGCCACTGAAGCTTTCTTT. This gives the protein CASSVDGATEAFF.

The chain combines TRBV6-5 with TRBJ2-7; D ambiguous. This CDR3 spans 16 amino acids. Per the germline V gene, CDR1 is MNHEY and CDR2 is SVGAGI. Trimming removed 0 bases from V and 1 base from J, with 13 bases in between. CDR3 nucleotides: TGTGCCAGCAGTTACTCTGACGGTAAAATTTCCTACGAGCAGTACTTC. Amino acids: CASSYSDGKISYEQYF.

The chain recombines TRBV7-9 with TRBJ1-2; 8 bases are shared with TRBD1. V lost 5 bases and J lost 4; bases outside the gene matches: 9. The CDR3 is made up of 15 amino acids. Germline V gives CDR1 SEHNR, CDR2 FQNEAQ (reference sequence). The CDR3 protein is CASSHGQGISYGYTF. CDR3 in DNA: TGTGCCAGCAGCCATGGACAGGGAATCAGCTATGGCTACACCTTC. The full variable domain, rest sourced from reference TRBV7-9 and TRBJ1-2, is DTGVSQNPRHKITKRGQNVTFRCDPISEHNRLYWYRQTLGQGPEFLTYFQNEAQLEKSRLLSDRFSAERPKGSFSTLEIQRTEQGDSAMYLCASSHGQGISYGYTFGSGTRLTVV.

As concerns this clone: Other DNA sequences in this specimen translate into the identical CDR3. The chain carries TRBV27 and TRBJ1-5, with D uncertain. V dropped 6 bases and J dropped 2 bases, with 11 bases sitting between them. CDR3 size: 14 residues. Looked up from germline, CDR1 is MNHEY and CDR2 is SMNVEV (reference sequence). CDR3 amino acids: CASSPTGGNQPQHF. The CDR3 nucleotides read TGTGCCAGCAGCCCAACGGGAGGCAATCAGCCCCAGCATTTT.

The chain is built from TRBV4-1 and TRBJ1-2; D is unclear. The CDR3 is made up of 14 amino acids. Germline CDR1 is MGHRA and CDR2 is YSYEKL. V lost 2 bases and J 1 base, leaving 8 bases between the germline ends. In DNA form, the CDR3 reads TGCGCCAGCAGCCAAAACGGTATTAACTATGGCTACACCTTC. It yields the protein CASSQNGINYGYTF.

The rearrangement joins TRBV27 to TRBJ2-1; D possibly corresponds to TRBD2 (5 bases). V gave up 5 bases and J gave up 2 bases, with 16 bases separating them. CDR3 length equals 16 residues. Germline values: CDR1 MNHEY, CDR2 SMNVEV (reference sequence). CDR3 DNA sequence: TGTGCCAGCAGTATCCTAGCTGGGGAGACCTACAATGAGCAGTTCTTC. Translating gives CASSILAGETYNEQFF.

The rearrangement links TRBV6-5 to TRBJ1-2, with 7 bases lining up with TRBD1. The CDR3 is 14 amino acids. Germline V gene lookup returns CDR1 MNHEY and CDR2 SVGAGI. The junction had 5 bases not matched to a gene; V was cut back by 4 bases and J by 3 bases. The CDR3, as DNA: TGTGCCAGCAGTTCTTGGGACAGAGACTATGGCTACACCTTC. Its translation is CASSSWDRDYGYTF.

V gene TRBV19 combines with J gene TRBJ2-5, with 10 bases that match TRBD1. Germline CDR1 and CDR2: LNHDA and SQIVND (reference sequence). With V trimmed by 3 bases and J by 4 bases, 8 bases remained unmatched. The length of the CDR3 is 16 residues. The CDR3 here is CASSIMSTGGRETQYF. CDR3 sequence (DNA): TGTGCCAGTAGTATTATGTCGACAGGGGGCCGAGAGACCCAGTACTTC.

In its sample, this clone was seen once. The gene calls are TRBV2 and TRBJ2-2; TRBD2 might be the D (5 bases). The germline CDR1 and CDR2 sequences are SNHLY and FYNNEI. Trimming pared 5 bases from V and 8 bases from J, leaving 15 bases between. The CDR3 contains 14 residues. CDR3 DNA sequence: TGTGCCAGCAGTCCCTTCGGGGAAGGGGGGGAGCTGTTTTTT. Encoded protein: CASSPFGEGGELFF. The variable domain in full, with the rest retrieved from reference TRBV2 and TRBJ2-2, is EPEVTQTPSHQVTQMGQEVILRCVPISNHLYFYWYRQILGQKVEFLVSFYNNEISEKSEIFDDQFSVERPDGSNFTLKIRSTKLEDSAMYFCASSPFGEGGELFFGEGSRLTVL.

The chain employs TRBV29-1 and TRBJ2-2; D is unresolved. V gave up 3 bases and J gave up 6 bases, with 2 bases separating them. The CDR3 loop spans 10 amino acids. Germline CDR1 and CDR2: SQVTM and ANQGSEA. The CDR3 sequence is CSVDPGELFF. CDR3 DNA sequence: TGCAGCGTTGATCCCGGGGAGCTGTTTTTT.

The rearrangement uses TRBV4-3 and TRBJ2-1; D is uncertain. Germline V CDR1 and CDR2: LGHNA, YSLEER. This CDR3 comprises 12 residues. Trimming shortened V by 3 bases and J by 3 bases, and 3 bases separated the two germline ends. The CDR3 spells CASSQNYNEQFF. CDR3 coding DNA: TGCGCCAGCAGCCAGAACTACAATGAGCAGTTCTTC.

The rearrangement links TRBV4-3 to TRBJ1-2; D is perhaps TRBD1 (5 bases). Trimming stripped 1 base from V and 4 bases from J, with 19 bases between. Per the germline V gene, CDR1 is LGHNA and CDR2 is YSLEER. The CDR3 has 17 residues. The CDR3 spells CASSQGGLPGRFYGYTF. In DNA form, the CDR3 reads TGCGCCAGCAGCCAAGGTGGTCTTCCGGGGCGCTTCTATGGCTACACCTTC.

This rearrangement joins TRBV5-1 to TRBJ2-7, with D possibly matching TRBD2 (7 bases). V was cut by 0 bases and J by 5 bases, with 12 bases left in between. Germline V gene data show CDR1 as SGHRS and CDR2 as YFSETQ. This CDR3 region has 14 residues. CDR3 sequence: CASSLDGGPNEQYF. CDR3 coding DNA: TGCGCCAGCAGCTTGGACGGGGGGCCGAACGAGCAGTACTTC. The whole variable domain, remainder taken from reference TRBV5-1 and TRBJ2-7, is KAGVTQTPRYLIKTRGQQVTLSCSPISGHRSVSWYQQTPGQGLQFLFEYFSETQRNKGNFPGRFSGRQFSNSRSEMNVSTLELGDSALYLCASSLDGGPNEQYFGPGTRLTVT.

The chain joins TRBV9 to TRBJ2-5; D may correspond to TRBD1 or TRBD2 (6 bases each). Germline assignment: CDR1 SGDLS and CDR2 YYNGEE. CDR3 length: 15 amino acids. V dropped 0 bases and J dropped 5 bases, with 14 bases sitting between them. DNA for the CDR3: TGTGCCAGCAGCGTAGCCGAGGGGGGCCTCGAGACCCAGTACTTC. This translates into CASSVAEGGLETQYF.

The rearrangement links TRBV6-5 to TRBJ2-4; D gene uncertain. Trimming left V 7 bases short and J 6 bases short, with 16 bases between. Germline V gene sequence: CDR1 MNHEY, CDR2 SVGAGI. This CDR3 is 14 amino acids long. CDR3 DNA: TGTGCCAGCACTCCAGGTGAATGGATAAACATTCAGTACTTC. Translated, it gives CASTPGEWINIQYF.

Comments on this clone: This same CDR3 is encoded by further DNA sequences in the sample. This rearrangement joins TRBV30 to TRBJ2-3; D remains unclear. Trimming removed 5 bases from V and 4 bases from J, with 7 bases in between. The CDR3 contains 11 residues. Germline CDR1 is GTSNPN and CDR2 is SVGIG (reference sequence). The CDR3 protein is CAWSAADTQYF. In DNA form, the CDR3 reads TGTGCCTGGTCCGCCGCAGATACGCAGTATTTT.

The V gene is TRBV9, the J gene TRBJ1-4, with D maybe TRBD1 (6 bases). V lost 0 bases and J 5 bases, leaving 8 bases between the germline ends. CDR1 SGDLS and CDR2 YYNGEE come from the germline V gene. The CDR3 is 14 residues long. CDR3 residues: CASSVAGANEKLFF. In nucleotides, the CDR3 is TGTGCCAGCAGCGTAGCGGGGGCCAATGAAAAACTGTTTTTT.

This clone was seen once. The chain has TRBV28 and TRBJ1-1, with 7 bases that match TRBD1. Looked up from germline, CDR1 is MDHEN and CDR2 is SYDVKM. This CDR3 is built from 12 residues. The V segment lost 5 bases and the J segment 10 bases; nucleotides outside the gene matches: 7. The CDR3 loop is CASSLEGAVAFF. The CDR3 DNA reads TGTGCCAGCAGTCTCGAGGGGGCAGTAGCTTTCTTT. Using reference TRBV28 and TRBJ1-1 for the parts outside the CDR3, the full variable domain is DVKVTQSSRYLVKRTGEKVFLECVQDMDHENMFWYRQDPGLGLRLIYFSYDVKMKEKGDIPEGYSVSREKKERFSLILESASTNQTSMYLCASSLEGAVAFFGQGTRLTVV.

This clone was observed a handful of times. V usage is TRBV19 and J usage is TRBJ1-2; D call uncertain. The CDR3 has 13 residues. The germline gives CDR1 LNHDA, CDR2 SQIVND (reference sequence). Between the trimmed V and J ends, which lost 3 bases and 2 bases, there was a span of 7 bases. The CDR3 bases are TGTGCCAGTAGTATTCCGGGGAACTATGGCTACACCTTC. Amino acids: CASSIPGNYGYTF.

The chain links TRBV5-1 to TRBJ2-7, with 7 bases fitting TRBD1. The V gene end was trimmed by 4 bases and the J gene end by 1 base; junction bases not matched to a gene: 11. This CDR3 has 16 residues. From germline, CDR1 is SGHRS and CDR2 YFSETQ. The CDR3 DNA follows: TGCGCCAGCAGCGACGGGGACAGATTCTCTTCCTACGAGCAGTACTTC. Residues: CASSDGDRFSSYEQYF.

V and J are TRBV5-4 and TRBJ2-7, with 8 bases matching TRBD2. The CDR3 runs 18 residues. Germline V gene lookup returns CDR1 SGHNT and CDR2 YYREEE (reference sequence). J was trimmed by 3 bases and V by 4 bases; bases with no gene match: 18. The CDR3 DNA follows: TGTGCCAGCAGCACCTGGGGGATTTCCGAGCGGGGGCTCTACGAGCAGTACTTC. Translated: CASSTWGISERGLYEQYF.

In its sample, this clone was seen once. This sequence joins TRBV13 and TRBJ2-1, with 9 bases that match TRBD2. Germline lookup yields CDR1 PRHDT and CDR2 FYEKMQ (reference sequence). The CDR3 contains 15 residues. V lost 4 bases, J lost 7 bases, and 8 bases stayed unmatched. The DNA for the CDR3 is TGTGCCAGCAGCTGGACTAGCGCATCTCGGAATGAGCAGTTCTTC. Residues: CASSWTSASRNEQFF.